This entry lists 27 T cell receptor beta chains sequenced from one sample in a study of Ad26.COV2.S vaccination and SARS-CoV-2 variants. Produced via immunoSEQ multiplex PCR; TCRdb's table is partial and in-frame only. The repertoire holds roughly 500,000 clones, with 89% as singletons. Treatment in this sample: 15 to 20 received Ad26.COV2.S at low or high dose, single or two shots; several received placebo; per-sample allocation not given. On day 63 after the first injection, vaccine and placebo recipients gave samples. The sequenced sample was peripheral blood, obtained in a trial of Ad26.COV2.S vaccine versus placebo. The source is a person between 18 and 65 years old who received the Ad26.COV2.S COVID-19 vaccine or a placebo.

CDR3 sequence reads: CASSPGLAYEQYV. The CDR3 coding sequence is TGTGCCAGCAGTCCGGGACTAGCTTATGAGCAGTACGTC. The chain links TRBV27 to TRBJ2-7; 9 bases line up with TRBD2. Germline CDR1 MNHEY, CDR2 SMNVEV (reference sequence). This CDR3 spans 13 amino acids. Trimming cost V 5 bases and J 7 bases; bases outside gene matches: 6.

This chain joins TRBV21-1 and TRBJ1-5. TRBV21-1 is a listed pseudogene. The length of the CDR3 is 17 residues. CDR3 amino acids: CASSNYEAGRRGQPQHF. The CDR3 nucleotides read TGTGCCAGCAGCAACTACGAGGCAGGGAGGCGAGGTCAGCCCCAGCATTTT.

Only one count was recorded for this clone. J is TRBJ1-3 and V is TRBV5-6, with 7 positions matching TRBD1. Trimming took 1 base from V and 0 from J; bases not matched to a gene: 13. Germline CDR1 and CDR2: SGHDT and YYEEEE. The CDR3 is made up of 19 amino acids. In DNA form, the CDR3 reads TGTGCCAGCAGCTTGCTATGGCCCCAGACAGGGTCCTCTGGAAACACCATATATTTT. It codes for CASSLLWPQTGSSGNTIYF.

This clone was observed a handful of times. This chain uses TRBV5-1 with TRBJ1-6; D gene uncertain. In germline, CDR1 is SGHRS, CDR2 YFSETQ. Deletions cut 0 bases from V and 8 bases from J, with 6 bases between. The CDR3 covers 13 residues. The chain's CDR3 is CASSLAADSPLHF. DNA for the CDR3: TGCGCCAGCAGCTTGGCGGCGGATTCACCCCTCCACTTT.

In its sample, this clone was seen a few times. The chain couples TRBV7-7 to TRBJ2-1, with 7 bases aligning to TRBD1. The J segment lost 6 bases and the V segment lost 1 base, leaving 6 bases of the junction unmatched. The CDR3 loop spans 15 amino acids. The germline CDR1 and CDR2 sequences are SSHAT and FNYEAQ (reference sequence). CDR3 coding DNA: TGTGCCAGCAGCTTAGAAGGGGGCGCGTCCAATGAGCAGTTCTTC. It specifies CASSLEGGASNEQFF.

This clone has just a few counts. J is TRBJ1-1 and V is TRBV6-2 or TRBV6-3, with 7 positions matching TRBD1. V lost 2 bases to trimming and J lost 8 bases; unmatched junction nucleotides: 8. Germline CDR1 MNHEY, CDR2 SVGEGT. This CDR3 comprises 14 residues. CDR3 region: CASSYPIGTAEAFF. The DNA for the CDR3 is TGTGCCAGCAGTTACCCCATCGGGACAGCAGAAGCTTTCTTT.

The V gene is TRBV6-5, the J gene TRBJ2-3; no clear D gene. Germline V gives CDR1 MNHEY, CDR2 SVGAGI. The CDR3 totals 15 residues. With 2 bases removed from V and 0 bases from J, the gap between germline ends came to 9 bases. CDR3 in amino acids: CASSYTRISTDTQYF. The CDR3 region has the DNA TGTGCCAGCAGTTACACCCGGATTAGCACAGATACGCAGTATTTT.

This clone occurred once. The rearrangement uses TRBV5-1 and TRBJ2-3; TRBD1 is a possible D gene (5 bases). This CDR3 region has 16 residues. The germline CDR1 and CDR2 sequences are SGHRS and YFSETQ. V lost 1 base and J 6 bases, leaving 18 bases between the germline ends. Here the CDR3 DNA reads TGCGCCAGCAGCTTGAGGGGTGCTCAGCAACCGGATACGCAGTATTTT. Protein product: CASSLRGAQQPDTQYF.

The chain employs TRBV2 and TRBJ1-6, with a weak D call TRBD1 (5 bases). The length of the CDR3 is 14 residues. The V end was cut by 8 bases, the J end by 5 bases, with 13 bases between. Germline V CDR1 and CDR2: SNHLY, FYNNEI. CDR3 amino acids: CASYQQGHNSPLHF. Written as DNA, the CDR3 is TGTGCCAGCTATCAGCAGGGCCATAATTCACCCCTCCACTTT.

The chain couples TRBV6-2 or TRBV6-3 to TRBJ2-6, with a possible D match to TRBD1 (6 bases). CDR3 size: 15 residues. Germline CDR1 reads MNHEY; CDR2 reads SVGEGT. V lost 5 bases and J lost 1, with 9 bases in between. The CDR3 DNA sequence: TGTGCCAGCAGTACAAGGGGGTCTGGGGCCAACGTCCTGACTTTC. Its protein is CASSTRGSGANVLTF.

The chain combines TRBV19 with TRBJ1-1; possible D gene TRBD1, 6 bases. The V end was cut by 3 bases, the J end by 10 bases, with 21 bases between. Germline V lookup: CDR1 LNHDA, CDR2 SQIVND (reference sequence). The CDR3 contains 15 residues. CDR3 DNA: TGTGCCAGTAGTATGGTCCGGACAGCGCGCGAAGCAGCTTTCTTT. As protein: CASSMVRTAREAAFF.

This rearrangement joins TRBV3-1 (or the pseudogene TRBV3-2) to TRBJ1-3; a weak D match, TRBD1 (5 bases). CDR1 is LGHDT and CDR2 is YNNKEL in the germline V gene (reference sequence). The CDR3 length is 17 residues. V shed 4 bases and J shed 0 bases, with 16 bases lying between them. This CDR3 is CASSPGPRTYSGNTIYF. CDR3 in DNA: TGTGCCAGCAGCCCAGGGCCACGCACCTACTCTGGAAACACCATATATTTT.

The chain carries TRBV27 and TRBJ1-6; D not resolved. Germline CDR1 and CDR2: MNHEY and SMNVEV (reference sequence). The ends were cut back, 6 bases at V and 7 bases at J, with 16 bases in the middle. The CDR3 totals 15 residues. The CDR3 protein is CASSPLRATNSPLHF. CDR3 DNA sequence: TGTGCCAGCAGCCCTTTGAGAGCTACAAATTCACCCCTCCACTTT.

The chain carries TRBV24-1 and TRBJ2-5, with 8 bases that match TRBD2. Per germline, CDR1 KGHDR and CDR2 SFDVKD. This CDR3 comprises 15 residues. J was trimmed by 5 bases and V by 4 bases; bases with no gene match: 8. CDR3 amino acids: CATSDPGTRGETQYF. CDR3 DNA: TGTGCCACCAGTGACCCCGGGACTAGGGGTGAGACCCAGTACTTC.

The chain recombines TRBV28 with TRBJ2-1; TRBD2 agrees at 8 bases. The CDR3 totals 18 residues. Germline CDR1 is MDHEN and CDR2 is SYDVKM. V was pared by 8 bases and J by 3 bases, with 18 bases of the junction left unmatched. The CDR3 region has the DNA TGTGCCAGCGGAAACCATCGAGCTAGCGGGCGCTACTACAATGAGCAGTTCTTC. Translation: CASGNHRASGRYYNEQFF.

The CDR3 nucleotides are TGTGCCAGCAGCTGGACCGGACAGATTAATTCACCCCTCCACTTT. Protein product: CASSWTGQINSPLHF. V is TRBV13 and J is TRBJ1-6, with D possibly matching TRBD1 (6 bases). The CDR3 has 15 residues. Trimming took 4 bases from V and 6 from J, leaving 13 bases between them. Per germline, CDR1 PRHDT and CDR2 FYEKMQ (reference sequence). The full variable domain, rest sourced from reference TRBV13 and TRBJ1-6, is AAGVIQSPRHLIKEKRETATLKCYPIPRHDTVYWYQQGPGQDPQFLISFYEKMQSDKGSIPDRFSAQQFSDYHSELNMSSLELGDSALYFCASSWTGQINSPLHFGNGTRLTVT.

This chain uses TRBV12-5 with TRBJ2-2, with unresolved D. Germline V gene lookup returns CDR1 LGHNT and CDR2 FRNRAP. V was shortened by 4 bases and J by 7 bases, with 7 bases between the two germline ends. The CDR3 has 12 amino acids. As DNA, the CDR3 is TGTGCTAGTGGTTCTAGTGTCGGGGAGCTGTTTTTT. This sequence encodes CASGSSVGELFF.

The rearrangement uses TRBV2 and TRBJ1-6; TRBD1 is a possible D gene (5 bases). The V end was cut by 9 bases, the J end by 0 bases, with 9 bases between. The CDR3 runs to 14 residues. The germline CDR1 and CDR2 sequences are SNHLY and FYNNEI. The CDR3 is CASSQGSYNSPLHF. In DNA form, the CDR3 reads TGTGCCAGTAGCCAGGGCTCCTATAATTCACCCCTCCACTTT. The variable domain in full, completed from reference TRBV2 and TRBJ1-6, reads EPEVTQTPSHQVTQMGQEVILRCVPISNHLYFYWYRQILGQKVEFLVSFYNNEISEKSEIFDDQFSVERPDGSNFTLKIRSTKLEDSAMYFCASSQGSYNSPLHFGNGTRLTVT.

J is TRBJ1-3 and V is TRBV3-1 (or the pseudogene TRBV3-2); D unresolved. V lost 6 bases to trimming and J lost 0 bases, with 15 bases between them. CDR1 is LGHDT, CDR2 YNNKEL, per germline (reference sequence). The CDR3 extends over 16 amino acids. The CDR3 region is CASSRKSVFSGNTIYF. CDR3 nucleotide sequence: TGTGCCAGCAGTCGAAAATCCGTCTTCTCTGGAAACACCATATATTTT.

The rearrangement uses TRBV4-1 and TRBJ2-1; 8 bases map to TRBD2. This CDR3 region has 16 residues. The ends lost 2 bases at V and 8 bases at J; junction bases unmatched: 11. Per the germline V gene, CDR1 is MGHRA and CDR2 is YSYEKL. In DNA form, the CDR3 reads TGCGCCAGCAGCCAATGGGGAGCGGGAGTTATTGATGAGCAGTTCTTC. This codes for CASSQWGAGVIDEQFF.

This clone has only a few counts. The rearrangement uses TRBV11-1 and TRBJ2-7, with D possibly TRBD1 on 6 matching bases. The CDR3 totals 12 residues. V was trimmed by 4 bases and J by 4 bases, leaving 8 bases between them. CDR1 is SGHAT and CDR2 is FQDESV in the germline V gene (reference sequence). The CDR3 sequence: CASSSQGYEQYF. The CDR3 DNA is TGTGCCAGCAGCTCACAGGGATACGAGCAGTACTTC.

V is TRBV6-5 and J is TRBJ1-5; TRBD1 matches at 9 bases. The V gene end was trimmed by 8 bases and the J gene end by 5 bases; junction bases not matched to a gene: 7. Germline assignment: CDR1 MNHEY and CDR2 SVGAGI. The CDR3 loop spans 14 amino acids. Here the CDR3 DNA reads TGTGCCAGCGCCGGACAGGGGCCCCATCAGCCCCAGCATTTT. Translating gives CASAGQGPHQPQHF.

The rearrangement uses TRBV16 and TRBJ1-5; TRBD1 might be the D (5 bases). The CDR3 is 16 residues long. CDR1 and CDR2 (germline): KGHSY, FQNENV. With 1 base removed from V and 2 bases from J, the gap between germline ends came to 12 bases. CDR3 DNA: TGTGCCAGCAGCCAATTCGACCTGGGGGGCAATCAGCCCCAGCATTTT. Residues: CASSQFDLGGNQPQHF.

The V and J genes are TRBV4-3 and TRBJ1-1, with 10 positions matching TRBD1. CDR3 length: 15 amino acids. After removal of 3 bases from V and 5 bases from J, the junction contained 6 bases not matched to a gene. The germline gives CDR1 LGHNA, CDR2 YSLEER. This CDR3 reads CASSHLDRGLTEAFF. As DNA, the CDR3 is TGCGCCAGCAGCCACCTCGACAGGGGGCTGACTGAAGCTTTCTTT.

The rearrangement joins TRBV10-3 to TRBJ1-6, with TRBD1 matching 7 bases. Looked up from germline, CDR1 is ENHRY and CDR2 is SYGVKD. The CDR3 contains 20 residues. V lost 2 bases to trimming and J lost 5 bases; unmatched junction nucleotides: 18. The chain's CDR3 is CAISEPLNRYRGFDNSPLHF. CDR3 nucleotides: TGTGCCATCAGTGAGCCCCTGAACCGCTACAGGGGATTTGATAATTCACCCCTCCACTTT.

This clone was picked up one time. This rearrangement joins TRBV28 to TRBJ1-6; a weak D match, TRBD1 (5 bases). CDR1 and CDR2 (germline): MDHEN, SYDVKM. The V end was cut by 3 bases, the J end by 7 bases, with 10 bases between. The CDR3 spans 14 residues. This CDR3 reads CASSLYRRNSPLHF. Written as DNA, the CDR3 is TGTGCCAGCAGTTTGTACAGGAGGAATTCACCCCTCCACTTT.

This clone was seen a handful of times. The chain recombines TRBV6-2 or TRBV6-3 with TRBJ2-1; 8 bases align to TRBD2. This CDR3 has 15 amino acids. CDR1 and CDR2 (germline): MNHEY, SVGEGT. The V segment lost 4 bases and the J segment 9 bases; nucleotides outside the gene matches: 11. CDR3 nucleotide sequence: TGTGCCAGCAGTTTAGCGGGATTCCGCAGTCTTGAGCAGTTCTTC. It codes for CASSLAGFRSLEQFF.